This T cell receptor (beta chain) emerged from a study of STAT5B mutations in CD4+ large granular lymphocyte leukemia. As regards this clone: Its antigen is as yet unknown.

The CDR3 consists of 15 residues. V lost 5 bases and J 0 bases, leaving 11 bases between the germline ends. Germline V CDR1 and CDR2: LNHDA, SQIVND (reference sequence). Study-level results: The CD4+ versus CD8+ T-LGLL clonality difference may reflect limited sample size. Top patient clones used TRBV06 genes more often: 8/27 versus 2/35 in controls.

Sequencing was at survey level. Here immunoSEQ multiplex PCR was the method, and the copy in TCRdb shows in-frame clones only, minus some. The sample records tens of thousands of clones, roughly 85% being singletons. The chain carries TRBV19 and TRBJ1-3; D not resolved. This sequence was found in a human donor in good health. The sample was CD4+ T cells from blood buffy coats. CDR3 in DNA: TGTGCCAGTAGTTTCCCGACGGTCTCTGGAAACACCATATATTTT. Its translation is CASSFPTVSGNTIYF.